This is a list of T cell receptor beta chains from one sample in a study of STAT3 mutations in large granular lymphocyte leukemia. The data were produced by immunoSEQ multiplex PCR, yet TCRdb's version contains in-frame clones alone and is incomplete. The repertoire includes 4,500 or so clones, roughly 50% of them detected once, and more than 45% sits in the top ten. Sequencing used peripheral blood mononuclear cells. Receptors were obtained from a male patient aged 45 to 59 with T-cell large granular lymphocyte leukemia. Some clones in this sample may be carry-over from other donors' samples. Both conserved end residues are part of each CDR3. Each record gives: D gene, J gene, clone size, V gene, CDR3 length, CDR3 DNA, CDR3 protein. The D gene is left open where the match is weak. A clone size is listed for some rows: how often the clone was seen (once, few, many), or a class if it is expanded.

D gene: .; J gene: TRBJ2-7; clone size: .; V gene: TRBV18; CDR3 length: 13; CDR3 DNA: TGTGCCAGCTCACCCCAGGAATCCTACGAGCAGTACTTC; CDR3 protein: CASSPQESYEQYF
D gene: TRBD1; J gene: TRBJ2-7; clone size: .; V gene: TRBV28; CDR3 length: 15; CDR3 DNA: TGTGCCAGCAGTGACACAGGGGGCGCGCCCTACGAGCAGTACTTC; CDR3 protein: CASSDTGGAPYEQYF
D gene: .; J gene: TRBJ1-5; clone size: .; V gene: TRBV9; CDR3 length: 15; CDR3 DNA: TGTGCCAGCAGCTCGGACGGTCATAGCAATCAGCCCCAGCATTTT; CDR3 protein: CASSSDGHSNQPQHF
D gene: TRBD2; J gene: TRBJ2-1; clone size: once; V gene: TRBV29-1; CDR3 length: 14; CDR3 DNA: TGCAGCGCCACCACTCCCCAGCGGGAGCATGAGCAGTTCTTC; CDR3 protein: CSATTPQREHEQFF
D gene: .; J gene: TRBJ2-7; clone size: .; V gene: TRBV27; CDR3 length: 11; CDR3 DNA: TGTGCCAGCACCAACGGCTACGAGCAGTACTTC; CDR3 protein: CASTNGYEQYF
D gene: .; J gene: TRBJ2-5; clone size: .; V gene: TRBV5-5; CDR3 length: 13; CDR3 DNA: TGTGCCAGCAGCTTGGAGGCCCAAGAGACCCAGTACTTC; CDR3 protein: CASSLEAQETQYF
D gene: .; J gene: TRBJ1-2; clone size: few; V gene: TRBV25-1; CDR3 length: 13; CDR3 DNA: TGTGCCAGCAGTGATGACACGAACTATGGCTACACCTTC; CDR3 protein: CASSDDTNYGYTF
D gene: .; J gene: TRBJ1-2; clone size: once; V gene: TRBV29-1; CDR3 length: 15; CDR3 DNA: TGCAGCGTCGCGGGGACCGAAGCTTCTAACTATGGCTACACCTTC; CDR3 protein: CSVAGTEASNYGYTF
D gene: .; J gene: TRBJ1-5; clone size: .; V gene: TRBV5-6; CDR3 length: 14; CDR3 DNA: TGTGCCAGCAGTCGCTGGGGGGCCAATCAGCCCCAGCATTTT; CDR3 protein: CASSRWGANQPQHF
D gene: .; J gene: TRBJ1-3; clone size: .; V gene: TRBV19; CDR3 length: 12; CDR3 DNA: TGTGCCAGTAACGGGTTGAAGGACACCATATATTTT; CDR3 protein: CASNGLKDTIYF
D gene: .; J gene: TRBJ2-1; clone size: .; V gene: TRBV30; CDR3 length: 14; CDR3 DNA: TGTGCCTGGAGTCAACTTGAGGAGGTTGGTGAGCAGTTCTTC; CDR3 protein: CAWSQLEEVGEQFF
D gene: .; J gene: TRBJ2-5; clone size: .; V gene: TRBV29-1; CDR3 length: 11; CDR3 DNA: TGCAGCGTTGAATGGGGTGAGACCCAGTACTTC; CDR3 protein: CSVEWGETQYF
D gene: .; J gene: TRBJ2-5; clone size: .; V gene: TRBV27; CDR3 length: 13; CDR3 DNA: TGTGCCAGCAGTTCGGGACGACGGGAGACCCAGTACTTC; CDR3 protein: CASSSGRRETQYF
D gene: TRBD1; J gene: TRBJ1-2; clone size: .; V gene: TRBV28; CDR3 length: 16; CDR3 DNA: TGTGCCAGCAGTTTATGGGGCAGGGGGCAAGACTATGGCTACACCTTC; CDR3 protein: CASSLWGRGQDYGYTF
D gene: .; J gene: TRBJ2-7; clone size: once; V gene: TRBV7-3; CDR3 length: 13; CDR3 DNA: TGTGCCAGCAGCTCGGGACCGCTTGGCGAGCAGTACTTC; CDR3 protein: CASSSGPLGEQYF
D gene: TRBD1; J gene: TRBJ2-1; clone size: .; V gene: TRBV4-1; CDR3 length: 19; CDR3 DNA: TGCGCCAGCAGCTCTCGGACAGGGGGCCAGGCGGTCTCCTACAATGAGCAGTTCTTC; CDR3 protein: CASSSRTGGQAVSYNEQFF
D gene: TRBD1; J gene: TRBJ1-5; clone size: medium-sized; V gene: TRBV6-1; CDR3 length: 17; CDR3 DNA: TGTGCCAGCAGTGATCAACGGGACAGGGGCAGCAATCAGCCCCAGCATTTT; CDR3 protein: CASSDQRDRGSNQPQHF
D gene: .; J gene: TRBJ1-4; clone size: .; V gene: TRBV5-6; CDR3 length: 13; CDR3 DNA: TGTGCCAGCAGCTTTGAACGGAATGAAAAACTGTTTTTT; CDR3 protein: CASSFERNEKLFF
D gene: .; J gene: TRBJ1-5; clone size: few; V gene: TRBV6-1; CDR3 length: 12; CDR3 DNA: TGTGCCAGCAGTGAGGGGTTCGGGCCCCAGCATTTT; CDR3 protein: CASSEGFGPQHF
D gene: .; J gene: TRBJ1-4; clone size: .; V gene: TRBV29-1; CDR3 length: 14; CDR3 DNA: TGCAGCGTTCGAGACGGGACAACTAATGAAAAACTGTTTTTT; CDR3 protein: CSVRDGTTNEKLFF
D gene: TRBD2; J gene: TRBJ2-7; clone size: .; V gene: TRBV4-1; CDR3 length: 15; CDR3 DNA: TGCGCCAGCAGCCTTCGACTAGCGGGAATTTACGAGCAGTACTTC; CDR3 protein: CASSLRLAGIYEQYF
D gene: TRBD1; J gene: TRBJ2-7; clone size: .; V gene: TRBV18; CDR3 length: 14; CDR3 DNA: TGTGCCAGCTCAGCCGGGACAGGGACCTACGAGCAGTACTTC; CDR3 protein: CASSAGTGTYEQYF
D gene: .; J gene: TRBJ2-2; clone size: large; V gene: TRBV28; CDR3 length: 13; CDR3 DNA: TGTGCCAGCAGTTTAAGGGGTACCGGGGAGCTGTTTTTT; CDR3 protein: CASSLRGTGELFF
D gene: .; J gene: TRBJ1-2; clone size: few; V gene: TRBV5-1; CDR3 length: 14; CDR3 DNA: TGCGCCAGCAGCTTGGCAGAATCTAACTATGGCTACACCTTC; CDR3 protein: CASSLAESNYGYTF
D gene: TRBD2; J gene: TRBJ2-5; clone size: .; V gene: TRBV6-6; CDR3 length: 15; CDR3 DNA: TGTGCCAGCAGCCCGCTAGCGGGAGACGTAAAGACCCAGTACTTC; CDR3 protein: CASSPLAGDVKTQYF
D gene: .; J gene: TRBJ2-2; clone size: .; V gene: TRBV12-5; CDR3 length: 13; CDR3 DNA: TGTGCTAGTGGTTTGGTAGCAGGTGGGGAGCTGTTTTTT; CDR3 protein: CASGLVAGGELFF
D gene: TRBD2; J gene: TRBJ2-1; clone size: .; V gene: TRBV7-9; CDR3 length: 15; CDR3 DNA: TGTGCCAGCAGCCCGGGACTAGCGGGAAGCAGTGAGCAGTTCTTC; CDR3 protein: CASSPGLAGSSEQFF
D gene: TRBD1; J gene: TRBJ1-2; clone size: .; V gene: TRBV25-1; CDR3 length: 16; CDR3 DNA: TGTGCCAGCAGTGAAAGGGGACAGGGGCCCAACTATGGCTACACCTTC; CDR3 protein: CASSERGQGPNYGYTF
D gene: .; J gene: TRBJ1-2; clone size: .; V gene: TRBV5-1; CDR3 length: 15; CDR3 DNA: TGCGCCAGCAGCTTAGGTGGGGCCTCGGGCTATGGCTACACCTTC; CDR3 protein: CASSLGGASGYGYTF
D gene: TRBD2; J gene: TRBJ2-7; clone size: once; V gene: TRBV27; CDR3 length: 14; CDR3 DNA: TGTGCCAGCAGTGGCCTCGAGGCTAGCGGCGAGCAGTACTTC; CDR3 protein: CASSGLEASGEQYF
D gene: .; J gene: TRBJ1-1; clone size: .; V gene: TRBV30; CDR3 length: 15; CDR3 DNA: TGTGCCTGGAGAAGACTTTCCCTTCAGATTATTGAGGCTTTCTTT; CDR3 protein: CAWRRLSLQIIEAFF
D gene: TRBD1; J gene: TRBJ2-6; clone size: .; V gene: TRBV30; CDR3 length: 14; CDR3 DNA: TGTGCCTGGGGCAGGGGGACTGGGGCCAACGTCCTGACTTTC; CDR3 protein: CAWGRGTGANVLTF
D gene: TRBD2; J gene: TRBJ2-7; clone size: .; V gene: TRBV5-1; CDR3 length: 15; CDR3 DNA: TGCGCCAGCAGCTTGGGGGCTAGCGGGTCCTACGAGCAGTACTTC; CDR3 protein: CASSLGASGSYEQYF
D gene: .; J gene: TRBJ2-6; clone size: .; V gene: TRBV23-1; CDR3 length: 17; CDR3 DNA: TGCGCCAGCAGTCACTTGTTCGCAACAAAGTCGGGCCAACTCCTGACTTTC; CDR3 protein: CASSHLFATKSGQLLTF
D gene: TRBD2; J gene: TRBJ2-7; clone size: medium-sized; V gene: TRBV5-1; CDR3 length: 17; CDR3 DNA: TGCGCCAGCAGCTGGCCGGGACTAGCGGGCGTTACCTACGAGCAGTACTTC; CDR3 protein: CASSWPGLAGVTYEQYF
D gene: .; J gene: TRBJ2-1; clone size: few; V gene: TRBV5-1; CDR3 length: 16; CDR3 DNA: TGCGCCAGCAGCTTGGCCCTACGCATTGCCTACAATGAGCAGTTCTTC; CDR3 protein: CASSLALRIAYNEQFF
D gene: TRBD1; J gene: TRBJ2-7; clone size: .; V gene: TRBV18; CDR3 length: 13; CDR3 DNA: TGTGCCAGCGCCCGGGACAGCTCCTACGAGCAGTACTTC; CDR3 protein: CASARDSSYEQYF
D gene: TRBD2; J gene: TRBJ2-1; clone size: few; V gene: TRBV2; CDR3 length: 13; CDR3 DNA: TGTGCCAGCGCGGGACTAGCGGGGATGGAGCAGTTCTTC; CDR3 protein: CASAGLAGMEQFF
D gene: .; J gene: TRBJ1-1; clone size: medium-sized; V gene: TRBV18; CDR3 length: 15; CDR3 DNA: TGTGCCAGCTCACCACCGGGAGAGTCCGACACTGAAGCTTTCTTT; CDR3 protein: CASSPPGESDTEAFF
D gene: .; J gene: TRBJ2-3; clone size: .; V gene: TRBV30; CDR3 length: 15; CDR3 DNA: TGTGCCTGGAGTTTCCTGACAGGGAGGACAGATACGCAGTATTTT; CDR3 protein: CAWSFLTGRTDTQYF